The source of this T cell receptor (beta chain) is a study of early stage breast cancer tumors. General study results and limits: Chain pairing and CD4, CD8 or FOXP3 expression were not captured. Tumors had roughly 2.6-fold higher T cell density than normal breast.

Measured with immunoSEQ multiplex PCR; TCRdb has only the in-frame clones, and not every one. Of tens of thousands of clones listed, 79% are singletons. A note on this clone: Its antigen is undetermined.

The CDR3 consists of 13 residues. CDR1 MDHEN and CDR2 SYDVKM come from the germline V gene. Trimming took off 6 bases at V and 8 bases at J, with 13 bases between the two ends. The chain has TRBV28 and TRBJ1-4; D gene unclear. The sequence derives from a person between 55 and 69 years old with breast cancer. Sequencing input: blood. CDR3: CASRPPEEEKLFF. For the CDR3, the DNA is TGTGCCAGCAGGCCCCCAGAGGAAGAAAAACTGTTTTTT. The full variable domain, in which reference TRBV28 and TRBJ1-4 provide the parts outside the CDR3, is DVKVTQSSRYLVKRTGEKVFLECVQDMDHENMFWYRQDPGLGLRLIYFSYDVKMKEKGDIPEGYSVSREKKERFSLILESASTNQTSMYLCASRPPEEEKLFFGSGTQLSVL.